These 30 T cell receptor beta chains were sequenced from one sample in a study of early T cells in non-severe SARS-CoV-2 infection. In TCRdb, the 5' RACE reads were re-called with MiXCR into one record per CDR3 protein. This sample has around 70,000 distinct CDR3 sequences, with 12% found just once. The sequenced sample consisted of whole blood. The receptors here all came from an adult who was a healthcare worker with PCR-confirmed SARS-CoV-2 infection or an uninfected control (not recorded which).

This clonotype was observed once. The CDR3 carries no conserved terminal phenylalanine or tryptophan, so it likely arises from a read error. This chain links TRBV20-1 with TRBJ1-3; D is unresolved. Trimming removed 5 bases from V and 4 bases from J, with 12 bases in between. The CDR3 has 13 amino acids. CDR1 and CDR2 (germline): DFQATT, SNEGSKA (reference sequence). This chain's CDR3 is CSAAARAGNTIYY. The CDR3 DNA reads TGCAGTGCTGCGGCCCGGGCAGGAAACACCATATATTAT.

The V call is TRBV7-9, the J call TRBJ2-5; 7 bases align to TRBD1. The CDR3 length is 16 residues. The germline V gene encodes CDR1 SEHNR and CDR2 FQNEAQ (reference sequence). After removal of 10 bases from V and 3 bases from J, the junction contained 17 bases not matched to a gene. CDR3 coding DNA: TGTGCCACCCTCCTAGGGGGCGGCGGAACGAAAGAGACCCAGTACTTC. Protein sequence: CATLLGGGGTKETQYF.

This clonotype turned up a few times. The rearrangement uses TRBV13 and TRBJ2-7; D perhaps matches TRBD2 (5 bases). The V end was cut by 4 bases, the J end by 3 bases, with 7 bases between. The CDR3 runs 12 residues. Germline values: CDR1 PRHDT, CDR2 FYEKMQ (reference sequence). CDR3 sequence (DNA): TGTGCCAGCAGCTACCGGGACTACGAGCAGTACTTC. Translated, it gives CASSYRDYEQYF.

This clonotype was observed many times. The chain combines TRBV19 with TRBJ2-7, with a weak D call TRBD1 (6 bases). This CDR3 has 12 residues. Trimming removed 5 bases from V and 6 bases from J, with 11 bases in between. The germline gives CDR1 LNHDA, CDR2 SQIVND (reference sequence). The CDR3 DNA reads TGTGCCAGTAGTTGGACAGTAGGCGAGCAGTACTTC. Translated, it gives CASSWTVGEQYF. The variable domain in full, with the rest retrieved from reference TRBV19 and TRBJ2-7, is DGGITQSPKYLFRKEGQNVTLSCEQNLNHDAMYWYRQDPGQGLRLIYYSQIVNDFQKGDIAEGYSVSREKKESFPLTVTSAQKNPTAFYLCASSWTVGEQYFGPGTRLTVT.

This clonotype was detected only a few times. The rearrangement links TRBV20-1 to TRBJ2-3; 9 bases agree with TRBD1. V was clipped by 0 bases and J by 8 bases; unmatched bases: 6. Germline CDR1 and CDR2: DFQATT and SNEGSKA (reference sequence). The CDR3 is made up of 14 amino acids. The CDR3 sequence: CSAREGQGEGTQYF. CDR3 bases: TGCAGTGCTAGAGAGGGACAGGGTGAGGGTACGCAGTATTTT.

This clonotype was picked up a small number of times. V and J are TRBV19 and TRBJ2-3, with D unresolved. CDR1 is LNHDA, CDR2 SQIVND, per germline (reference sequence). This CDR3 contains 14 residues. Trimming left V 3 bases short and J 2 bases short, with 9 bases between. The CDR3 nucleotides are TGTGCCAGTAGTATGACGGTAGTCACAGATACGCAGTATTTT. Translated, it gives CASSMTVVTDTQYF.

This clonotype has only a few counts. The V call is TRBV29-1, the J call TRBJ1-1; D remains ambiguous. Per the germline V gene, CDR1 is SQVTM and CDR2 is ANQGSEA. V lost 7 bases to trimming and J lost 0 bases, with 9 bases between them. This CDR3 has 12 amino acids. CDR3 amino acids: CSARAMNTEAFF. CDR3 nucleotide sequence: TGCAGCGCCCGAGCTATGAACACTGAAGCTTTCTTT.

This clonotype was counted many times. The rearrangement joins TRBV2 to TRBJ2-7; 8 bases are a match to TRBD1. CDR3 length equals 14 residues. The ends lost 5 bases at V and 4 bases at J; junction bases unmatched: 7. CDR1 and CDR2 (germline): SNHLY, FYNNEI. The CDR3 is CASSRQGPLYEQYF. DNA for the CDR3: TGTGCCAGCAGTCGACAGGGGCCATTGTACGAGCAGTACTTC.

The chain links TRBV11-2 to TRBJ2-2; unclear D gene. CDR1 is SGHAT and CDR2 is FQNNGV in the germline V gene. This CDR3 contains 15 residues. With 2 bases removed from V and 1 base from J, the gap between germline ends came to 8 bases. In DNA form, the CDR3 reads TGTGCCAGCAGCTTATATGGCGGGAACACCGGGGAGCTGTTTTTT. It specifies CASSLYGGNTGELFF.

V usage is TRBV9 and J usage is TRBJ2-7, with 10 bases that match TRBD2. CDR3 length equals 15 residues. V dropped 4 bases and J dropped 4; count of bases not matched to a gene: 8. Germline V gene lookup returns CDR1 SGDLS and CDR2 YYNGEE. The CDR3 coding sequence is TGTGCCAGCAGCCTCCGGAGTAGCGGGGGGTACGAGCAGTACTTC. Its protein is CASSLRSSGGYEQYF.

This clonotype was recorded many times. This chain connects TRBV27 to TRBJ2-4; a possible D gene is TRBD1 (7 bases). V was shortened by 5 bases and J by 0 bases, with 17 bases between the two germline ends. Germline CDR1 reads MNHEY; CDR2 reads SMNVEV (reference sequence). CDR3 length equals 17 residues. The CDR3 reads CASSPIFQGGAKNIQYF. The CDR3 bases are TGTGCCAGCAGTCCAATCTTCCAGGGGGGAGCCAAAAACATTCAGTACTTC.

Ten or more counts support this clonotype. The genes are TRBV7-3 and TRBJ1-1, with D hard to call. Germline V gene sequence: CDR1 SGHTA, CDR2 FQGTGA. The CDR3 covers 13 residues. V was clipped by 2 bases and J by 8 bases, with 12 bases between them. CDR3 region: CASSLQSGFEAFF. For the CDR3, the DNA is TGTGCCAGCAGCTTACAATCCGGATTCGAAGCTTTCTTT.

This clonotype showed up just a few times. V gene TRBV28 combines with J gene TRBJ1-1, with D unclear. Looked up from germline, CDR1 is MDHEN and CDR2 is SYDVKM. The CDR3 has 13 amino acids. V shed 2 bases and J shed 11 bases, with 15 bases lying between them. CDR3 DNA sequence: TGTGCCAGCAGTTTACGGTCGGCTCGGAAGGCTTTCTTT. It codes for CASSLRSARKAFF.

This clonotype has at least ten counts. This rearrangement joins TRBV7-2 to TRBJ2-1; no reliable D call. Trimming took 4 bases from V and 8 from J, leaving 12 bases between them. Germline CDR1 reads SGHTA; CDR2 reads FQGNSA. The CDR3 consists of 13 residues. The CDR3 loop reads CASSSSGLYEQFF. In DNA form, the CDR3 reads TGTGCCAGCAGCTCAAGTGGGCTATATGAGCAGTTCTTC.

This clonotype has a count of ten or more. The gene calls are TRBV29-1 and TRBJ2-4; 8 bases are a match to TRBD2. The CDR3 sequence is 13 residues long. CDR1 is SQVTM, CDR2 ANQGSEA, per germline. CDR3 sequence: CSTGGDAKNIQYF. The CDR3 DNA is TGCAGTACCGGGGGGGACGCCAAAAACATTCAGTACTTC.

The V and J genes are TRBV30 and TRBJ1-4; 9 positions match TRBD1. The V gene end was trimmed by 1 base and the J gene end by 7 bases; junction bases not matched to a gene: 10. Germline CDR1 GTSNPN, CDR2 SVGIG (reference sequence). The CDR3 totals 16 residues. For the CDR3, the DNA is TGTGCCTGGAGTGACATGGACAGGGGCAGTCGTGAAAAACTGTTTTTT. Amino acids: CAWSDMDRGSREKLFF.

This clonotype was counted only a few times. The V and J genes are TRBV30 and TRBJ2-2, with TRBD2 as a possible D gene (6 bases). There are 15 residues in the CDR3. From germline, CDR1 is GTSNPN and CDR2 SVGIG (reference sequence). The V and J ends lost 3 bases and 4 bases respectively, with 15 bases between them. The CDR3 DNA reads as TGTGCCTGGAGAGAACTAGCCCTACTCACCGGGGAGCTGTTTTTT. Protein product: CAWRELALLTGELFF.

At least ten counts were recorded for this clonotype. CDR3 in DNA: TGTGCCAGCAGTCCCCTCCTGGAAGAGACCCAGTACTTC. Protein product: CASSPLLEETQYF. The rearrangement joins TRBV6-1 to TRBJ2-5; D ambiguous. In germline, CDR1 is MNHNS, CDR2 SASEGT. V was trimmed by 5 bases and J by 3 bases, leaving 10 bases between them. The CDR3 extends over 13 amino acids.

To note about this clonotype: The germline gene is not matched at one end of the junction; a read error may be the cause. V gene TRBV7-9 combines with J gene TRBJ2-1, with 10 bases matching TRBD2. The CDR3 spans 15 residues. Germline loops: CDR1 SEHNR, CDR2 FQNEAQ (reference sequence). The CDR3 reads CASSVAGGSYNEQFF. The CDR3 DNA follows: TGTGCCAGCAGCGTAGCGGGGGGCTCCTACAATGAGCAGTTCTTC. Full variable domain (missing parts from reference TRBV7-9 and TRBJ2-1): DTGVSQNPRHKITKRGQNVTFRCDPISEHNRLYWYRQTLGQGPEFLTYFQNEAQLEKSRLLSDRFSAERPKGSFSTLEIQRTEQGDSAMYLCASSVAGGSYNEQFFGPGTRLTVL.

This clonotype was counted only a few times. This chain connects TRBV12-3 or TRBV12-4 to TRBJ1-1, with D perhaps TRBD1 (5 bases). V was pared by 6 bases and J by 6 bases, with 11 bases between. The CDR3 loop spans 12 amino acids. The CDR3 sequence is CASSFRGAEAFF. CDR3 nucleotides: TGTGCCAGCAGCTTTCGGGGGGCTGAAGCTTTCTTT.

This clonotype has more than one count but fewer than ten. A much larger clone is a single base away; this may be a read error. CDR3 region: CASSYFTDTQYF. CDR3 sequence (DNA): TGTGCCAGCAGCTACTTCACAGATACGCAGTATTTT. The gene calls are TRBV11-2 and TRBJ2-3; D unresolved. The V end was cut by 4 bases, the J end by 2 bases, with 4 bases between. There are 12 residues in the CDR3. From germline, CDR1 is SGHAT and CDR2 FQNNGV.

The genes are TRBV19 and TRBJ2-7; TRBD2 aligns across 9 bases. Trimming at V came to 3 bases and at J to 2 bases, leaving 2 bases not matched to a gene. This CDR3 is built from 14 residues. Germline-derived CDR1 and CDR2 are LNHDA and SQIVND (reference sequence). CDR3 residues: CASSISGGAYEQYF. The CDR3 DNA is TGTGCCAGTAGTATTAGCGGGGGAGCCTACGAGCAGTACTTC.

The CDR3, as DNA: TGTGCCAGCAGCGAACAGGGGCTCGGGGAGACCCAGTACTTC. Its protein product is CASSEQGLGETQYF. The gene calls are TRBV7-9 and TRBJ2-5, with 7 bases matching TRBD1. With 5 bases clipped from V and 5 bases from J, the junction kept 8 bases outside the gene matches. Germline values: CDR1 SEHNR, CDR2 FQNEAQ (reference sequence). The CDR3 contains 14 residues.

This clonotype was seen a few times. This chain joins TRBV12-3 or TRBV12-4 and TRBJ2-3, with D perhaps TRBD1 (5 bases). There are 14 residues in the CDR3. V lost 2 bases and J 2 bases, leaving 8 bases between the germline ends. CDR3 DNA: TGTGCCAGCAGTTTAAGCAGGGTCACAGATACGCAGTATTTT. Residues: CASSLSRVTDTQYF.

J is TRBJ1-2 and V is TRBV13; D remains ambiguous. V was pared by 2 bases and J by 4 bases, with 17 bases between. The germline gives CDR1 PRHDT, CDR2 FYEKMQ (reference sequence). The CDR3 consists of 16 residues. CDR3 in amino acids: CASSLFLDRGPYGYTF. CDR3 DNA: TGTGCCAGCAGCTTATTTTTGGACCGCGGACCCTATGGCTACACCTTC.

This clonotype has ten or more counts. The CDR3 DNA follows: TGTGCCAGCCAAGCGGGGGGCCACACCGGGGAGCTGTTTTTT. Translation gives CASQAGGHTGELFF. V and J are TRBV6-1 and TRBJ2-2; 9 bases match TRBD2. CDR3 length equals 14 residues. Germline V CDR1 and CDR2: MNHNS, SASEGT. V dropped 8 bases and J dropped 3; count of bases not matched to a gene: 4.

This clonotype was detected only a few times. The chain carries TRBV5-4 and TRBJ2-1, with TRBD1 matching over 10 bases. The CDR3 has 17 residues. Germline-derived CDR1 and CDR2 are SGHNT and YYREEE (reference sequence). V shed 3 bases, J shed 3 bases, and the junction held 9 bases outside the gene matches. This chain's CDR3 is CASSSARDRGYYNEQFF. CDR3 DNA: TGTGCCAGCAGCTCAGCCCGGGACAGGGGATACTACAATGAGCAGTTCTTC.

The rearrangement links TRBV10-1 to TRBJ2-3; 9 bases line up with TRBD2. J lost 4 bases, V lost 0 bases, and 2 bases had no gene match. This CDR3 comprises 15 residues. CDR1 and CDR2 (germline): WNHNN, SYGVQD (reference sequence). The CDR3 nucleotides are TGCGCCAGCAGTGAGTCGGCGGGGGGGGCAGATACGCAGTATTTT. This encodes CASSESAGGADTQYF.

This sequence joins TRBV12-3 or TRBV12-4 and TRBJ2-1; 8 bases map to TRBD2. Trimming at V came to 6 bases and at J to 4 bases, leaving 5 bases not matched to a gene. The length of the CDR3 is 14 residues. The CDR3 coding sequence is TGTGCCAGCAGAAATAGCGGGACTTACAATGAGCAGTTCTTC. Its protein product is CASRNSGTYNEQFF.

This clonotype has ten or more counts. The chain recombines TRBV5-1 with TRBJ2-5; D call uncertain. V gave up 4 bases and J gave up 4 bases, with 5 bases separating them. CDR3 length: 11 residues. Germline CDR1 reads SGHRS; CDR2 reads YFSETQ. The CDR3 loop reads CASSLLETQYF. The CDR3 DNA follows: TGCGCCAGCAGCCTTCTAGAGACCCAGTACTTC.